The 23 T cell receptor beta chains below come from one sample, sequenced in a study of T cells after yellow fever vaccination. TCRdb re-analysed the 5' RACE reads in MiXCR, keeping a single row per CDR3 protein. The data hold 500,000 to 650,000 distinct CDR3 sequences, with roughly 12% observed a single time. The sample in question was PBMCs, obtained on the day of the yellow fever booster vaccination. The receptors originated from a man aged 25-45 years who received the YFV17D yellow fever vaccine.

The chain employs TRBV30 and TRBJ2-7, with 7 positions matching TRBD1. Germline V gene lookup returns CDR1 GTSNPN and CDR2 SVGIG (reference sequence). V was pared by 5 bases and J by 2 bases, with 3 bases of the junction left unmatched. The CDR3 spans 12 residues. This CDR3 reads CAWHRGAYEQYF. The CDR3 DNA follows: TGTGCCTGGCACAGGGGTGCCTACGAGCAGTACTTC.

This clonotype was detected a few times. This chain joins TRBV6-2 or TRBV6-3 and TRBJ1-1, with D tentatively TRBD1 (6 bases). The CDR3 length is 16 residues. Germline V gene sequence: CDR1 MNHEY, CDR2 SVGEGT. Trimming pared 6 bases from V and 4 bases from J, leaving 21 bases between. The CDR3 protein is CASSTGRGSSGTEAFF. The CDR3 DNA reads as TGTGCCAGCAGCACGGGCAGGGGTAGTAGCGGCACTGAAGCTTTCTTT.

The table lists this clonotype with a few counts. V is TRBV27 and J is TRBJ1-5; D is unresolved. With 7 bases removed from V and 0 bases from J, the gap between germline ends came to 10 bases. The CDR3 has 14 amino acids. Germline V lookup: CDR1 MNHEY, CDR2 SMNVEV (reference sequence). This CDR3 is CASTTDYSNQPQHF. In DNA, the CDR3 is TGTGCCAGCACAACAGACTATAGCAATCAGCCCCAGCATTTT.

The sample holds a few counts of this clonotype. DNA for the CDR3: TGTGCCAGCAGTTTAGCGCGGCGGGAGTGGCATGAGCAGTTCTTC. As protein: CASSLARREWHEQFF. This chain uses TRBV12-3 or TRBV12-4 with TRBJ2-1, with 7 bases aligning to TRBD2. V lost 0 bases, J lost 8 bases, and 7 bases stayed unmatched. CDR3 length: 15 residues.

In this sample, this clonotype turned up a few times. The rearrangement joins TRBV6-2 or TRBV6-3 to TRBJ2-7, with D uncertain. Trimming left V 6 bases short and J 7 bases short, with 13 bases between. Germline V gene sequence: CDR1 MNHEY, CDR2 SVGEGT. The CDR3 is 12 residues long. The chain's CDR3 is CASSHHPIEQYF. The CDR3, as DNA: TGTGCCAGCAGCCACCACCCCATTGAGCAGTACTTC.

The chain recombines TRBV5-6 with TRBJ2-5; D not certain. V gave up 0 bases and J gave up 5 bases, with 8 bases separating them. This CDR3 contains 13 residues. Germline CDR1 and CDR2: SGHDT and YYEEEE. In nucleotides, the CDR3 is TGTGCCAGCAGCTTGGAATGGCGCGAGACCCAGTACTTC. Translated: CASSLEWRETQYF.

The J gene is TRBJ2-3, the V gene TRBV6-5; 7 nucleotides match TRBD2. V lost 0 bases, J lost 6 bases, and 15 bases stayed unmatched. Per the germline V gene, CDR1 is MNHEY and CDR2 is SVGAGI. The CDR3 is made up of 18 amino acids. CDR3 protein: CASSYSGRVSGNEDTQYF. The CDR3 DNA is TGTGCCAGCAGTTACTCTGGACGAGTAAGCGGGAATGAGGATACGCAGTATTTT.

This clonotype was detected many times. The V call is TRBV5-1, the J call TRBJ2-2; TRBD2 agrees at 8 bases. This CDR3 comprises 17 residues. The germline V gene has CDR1 SGHRS and CDR2 YFSETQ. The J segment lost 5 bases and the V segment lost 4 bases, leaving 13 bases of the junction unmatched. The CDR3 spells CASSPSPLAARTGELFF. The CDR3 DNA is TGCGCCAGCAGCCCCAGTCCACTAGCGGCCAGGACCGGGGAGCTGTTTTTT.

This clonotype was observed a handful of times. The chain employs TRBV12-3 or TRBV12-4 and TRBJ1-1; possibly TRBD1 for D (6 bases). This CDR3 spans 14 amino acids. Deletions cut 7 bases from V and 0 bases from J, with 12 bases between. The CDR3 coding sequence is TGTGCCAGCAAAAACAGGGCTATGAACACTGAAGCTTTCTTT. As protein: CASKNRAMNTEAFF.

The J gene is TRBJ2-1, the V gene TRBV24-1; TRBD2 matches 10 bases. CDR3 size: 16 residues. Germline lookup yields CDR1 KGHDR and CDR2 SFDVKD. V was clipped by 2 bases and J by 7 bases; unmatched bases: 7. The CDR3 DNA is TGTGCCACCAGTGATTCCCGGAGCGGGAGGGCGAATGAGCAGTTCTTC. Translating gives CATSDSRSGRANEQFF.

The V and J genes are TRBV7-2 and TRBJ2-7; TRBD1 matches 9 bases. V shed 5 bases, J shed 0 bases, and the junction held 8 bases outside the gene matches. This CDR3 is 16 amino acids long. Germline CDR1 and CDR2: SGHTA and FQGNSA. CDR3 sequence: CASSEKRDRASYEQYF. The CDR3 DNA follows: TGTGCCAGCAGCGAAAAACGGGACAGGGCCTCCTACGAGCAGTACTTC.

In this sample, this clonotype turned up a few times. The chain has TRBV7-2 and TRBJ2-2; D perhaps matches TRBD2 (5 bases). The V end lost 5 bases, the J end lost 4 bases, and 11 bases lay between the germline ends. In germline, CDR1 is SGHTA, CDR2 FQGNSA. CDR3 length: 14 residues. The CDR3 sequence: CASSPSRGTGELFF. DNA of the CDR3: TGTGCCAGCAGCCCTAGCCGGGGCACCGGGGAGCTGTTTTTT.

Here the CDR3 DNA reads TGTGCCACTCGGGGTAGCGAGAGAACAGATACGCAGTATTTT. Encoded protein: CATRGSERTDTQYF. This chain links TRBV3-1 with TRBJ2-3; the D gene is possibly TRBD2 (5 bases). Trimming cost V 10 bases and J 3 bases, with 17 bases left between them. Germline V gives CDR1 LGHDT, CDR2 YNNKEL (reference sequence). This CDR3 has 14 amino acids.

The rearrangement uses TRBV30 and TRBJ1-1, with D tentatively TRBD1 (5 bases). The germline gives CDR1 GTSNPN, CDR2 SVGIG (reference sequence). Trimming cost V 2 bases and J 0 bases, with 13 bases left between them. This CDR3 contains 15 residues. The CDR3, as DNA: TGTGCCTGGAGTCCGCGGGGGTCCCTGAACACTGAAGCTTTCTTT. Amino acid sequence: CAWSPRGSLNTEAFF.

The sample holds many counts of this clonotype. This chain connects TRBV20-1 to TRBJ2-1, with 10 positions matching TRBD1. The germline gives CDR1 DFQATT, CDR2 SNEGSKA (reference sequence). V shed 5 bases, J shed 3 bases, and the junction held 4 bases outside the gene matches. The CDR3 sequence is 14 residues long. For the CDR3, the DNA is TGCAGTGCTGCTAGGACAGGGGGCTACAATGAGCAGTTCTTC. It encodes CSAARTGGYNEQFF.

This clonotype has just a few counts. The chain is built from TRBV9 and TRBJ1-1, with D possibly matching TRBD1 (5 bases). V lost 0 bases to trimming and J lost 3 bases, with 6 bases between them. The CDR3 extends over 13 amino acids. Germline CDR1 and CDR2: SGDLS and YYNGEE. This chain's CDR3 is CASSVVGDTEAFF. The CDR3 DNA sequence: TGTGCCAGCAGCGTAGTAGGGGACACTGAAGCTTTCTTT.

This clonotype was counted ten times or more. This chain joins TRBV24-1 and TRBJ2-5, with D perhaps TRBD1 (6 bases). Germline CDR1 reads KGHDR; CDR2 reads SFDVKD. The CDR3 is 13 residues long. V was cut by 9 bases and J by 2 bases, with 12 bases left in between. CDR3 coding DNA: TGTGCCACCCAGGGGCACAATCAAGAGACCCAGTACTTC. This gives the protein CATQGHNQETQYF.

This clonotype has a handful of counts. CDR3: CSVDRDRGLEQYF. The CDR3 DNA follows: TGCAGTGTCGACCGGGACAGGGGGCTTGAGCAGTACTTC. The gene calls are TRBV20-1 and TRBJ2-7; 12 nucleotides match TRBD1. The V gene's germline CDR1 is DFQATT and CDR2 SNEGSKA (reference sequence). V gave up 7 bases and J gave up 7 bases; unmatched junction bases: 8. The CDR3 loop spans 13 amino acids.

The CDR3 coding sequence is TGTGCCAGCAGCCCTGGTGGGAGTGGAACAGATACGCAGTATTTT. Protein sequence: CASSPGGSGTDTQYF. This chain connects TRBV7-3 to TRBJ2-3, with a weak D call TRBD2 (5 bases). There are 15 residues in the CDR3. Germline CDR1 and CDR2: SGHTA and FQGTGA. The V end was cut by 5 bases, the J end by 3 bases, with 15 bases between.

The sample holds a few counts of this clonotype. The chain joins TRBV7-2 to TRBJ2-7, with 7 bases identical to TRBD2. Trimming cost V 7 bases and J 2 bases; bases outside gene matches: 8. The V gene's germline CDR1 is SGHTA and CDR2 FQGNSA. CDR3 length: 14 residues. The CDR3 sequence is CASKTSAGAYEQYF. CDR3 in DNA: TGTGCCAGCAAAACCTCTGCGGGGGCCTACGAGCAGTACTTC. The full variable domain, completed using reference TRBV7-2 and TRBJ2-7, is GAGVSQSPSNKVTEKGKDVELRCDPISGHTALYWYRQSLGQGLEFLIYFQGNSAPDKSGLPSDRFSAERTGGSVSTLTIQRTQQEDSAVYLCASKTSAGAYEQYFGPGTRLTVT.

This clonotype was seen ten or more times. The V call is TRBV7-9, the J call TRBJ1-2; no clear D. The CDR3 sequence is 13 residues long. V dropped 4 bases and J dropped 4 bases, with 10 bases sitting between them. Germline V gene sequence: CDR1 SEHNR, CDR2 FQNEAQ (reference sequence). In DNA, the CDR3 is TGTGCCAGCAGCTCCGGACGGAGCTATGGCTACACCTTC. This codes for CASSSGRSYGYTF.

This clonotype was seen more than once but under ten times. This chain connects TRBV20-1 to TRBJ2-5, with D uncertain. The CDR3 contains 11 residues. CDR1 DFQATT and CDR2 SNEGSKA come from the germline V gene (reference sequence). CDR3: CSPGLKETQYF. In DNA, the CDR3 is TGCAGCCCGGGCCTCAAAGAGACCCAGTACTTC.

This clonotype was seen more than once but under ten times. The chain recombines TRBV20-1 with TRBJ2-1, with no clear D. V lost 3 bases and J 5 bases, leaving 8 bases between the germline ends. There are 12 residues in the CDR3. The V gene's germline CDR1 is DFQATT and CDR2 SNEGSKA (reference sequence). DNA for the CDR3: TGCAGTGCTAGCAACAGTGACAATGAGCAGTTCTTC. This gives the protein CSASNSDNEQFF.